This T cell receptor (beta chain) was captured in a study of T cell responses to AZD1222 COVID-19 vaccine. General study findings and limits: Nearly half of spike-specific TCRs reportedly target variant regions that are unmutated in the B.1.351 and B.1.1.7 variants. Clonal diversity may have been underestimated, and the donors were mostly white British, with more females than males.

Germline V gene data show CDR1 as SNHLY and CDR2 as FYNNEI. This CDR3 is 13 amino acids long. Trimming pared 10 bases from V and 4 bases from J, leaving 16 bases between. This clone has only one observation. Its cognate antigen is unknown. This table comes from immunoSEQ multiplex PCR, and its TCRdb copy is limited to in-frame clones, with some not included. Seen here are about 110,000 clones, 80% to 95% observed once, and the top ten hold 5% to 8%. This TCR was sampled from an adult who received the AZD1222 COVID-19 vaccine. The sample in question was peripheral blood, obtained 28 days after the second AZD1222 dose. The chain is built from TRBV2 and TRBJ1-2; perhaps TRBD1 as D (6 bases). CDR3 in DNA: TGTGCCACCCCCCAACAGGGCATCTATGGCTACACCTTC. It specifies CATPQQGIYGYTF.